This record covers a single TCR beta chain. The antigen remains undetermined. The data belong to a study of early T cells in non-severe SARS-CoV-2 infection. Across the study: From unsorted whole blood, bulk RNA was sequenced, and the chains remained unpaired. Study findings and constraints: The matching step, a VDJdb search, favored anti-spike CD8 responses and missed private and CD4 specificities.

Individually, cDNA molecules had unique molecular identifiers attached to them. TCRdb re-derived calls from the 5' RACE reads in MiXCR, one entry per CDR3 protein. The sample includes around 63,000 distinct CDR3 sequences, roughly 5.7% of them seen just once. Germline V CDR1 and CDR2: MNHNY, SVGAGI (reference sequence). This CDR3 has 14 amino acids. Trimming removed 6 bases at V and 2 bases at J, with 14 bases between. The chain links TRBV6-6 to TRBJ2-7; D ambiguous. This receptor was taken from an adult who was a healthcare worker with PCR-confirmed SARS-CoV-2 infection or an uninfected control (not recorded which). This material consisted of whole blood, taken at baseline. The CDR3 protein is CASRTNGLAYEQYF. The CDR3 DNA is TGTGCCAGCAGAACTAACGGGCTAGCCTACGAGCAGTACTTC.